What follows describes a single TCR beta chain. The antigen this receptor binds is unknown. No clone much larger than this one lies a single base away; base qualities are absent. The data stem from a study of control samples from healthy donors and cancer patients (dated by TCRdb to between 2020 and 2021). Library method: the immunoSEQ multiplex PCR assay. TCRdb obtained this table from immuneACCESS and retained in-frame rearrangements with V and J assigned. These tables miss some clones; where compared with another copy, unresolved V genes account for less than half of the shortfall, and the remainder is unexplained. In this sample the table shows around 250,000 clones, roughly 82% of which occur a single time. Roughly 13% of the sample rests with the top ten. The TCR was taken from a woman aged 55-70 years with lung cancer. The sequenced sample was PBMCs.

The CDR3 corresponds to CATATSGRVNEQFF. The DNA reads as follows: TGTGCCACCGCGACTAGCGGGAGAGTCAATGAGCAGTTCTTC. The V and J genes are TRBV10-3 and TRBJ2-1; TRBD2 aligns with 12 central bases. The CDR3 runs 14 amino acids, cysteine and phenylalanine included. Only the CDR3 DNA stays, 42 bases, in frame from base 1. Trimming accounts for 10 bases at V and 6 bases at J, while the number of junction bases matched to no gene is 7. As encoded in the germline V gene, CDR1 is ENHRY while CDR2 is SYGVKD.